The 20 T cell receptor beta chains in this list originate from one sample, sequenced in a study of Graves' ophthalmopathy and Graves' hyperthyroidism. RNA transcripts served as template for amplifying TCR beta CDR3 sequences. HTBI primers were employed in first-round RT-PCR, then a second-round multiplex PCR followed. TCRdb re-analysed the multiplex PCR reads in MiXCR, keeping a single row per CDR3 protein. Among over a million distinct CDR3 sequences listed, less than 45% were seen once. Sequencing was performed on peripheral blood or thyroid tissue (not recorded which). These receptors came from an adult man with Graves' hyperthyroidism.

V and J are TRBV5-1 and TRBJ1-2, with D perhaps TRBD1 (6 bases). This CDR3 is built from 15 residues. Per germline, CDR1 SGHRS and CDR2 YFSETQ. Trimming stripped 4 bases from V and 2 bases from J, with 15 bases between. The CDR3: CASSPRTGMNYGYTF. The CDR3 DNA follows: TGCGCCAGCAGCCCGAGAACAGGGATGAACTATGGCTACACCTTC.

This clonotype was counted ten times or more. V and J are TRBV5-8 and TRBJ2-5; tentatively, D is TRBD2 (6 bases). Germline loops: CDR1 SGHTS, CDR2 YDEGEE. The CDR3 runs 14 residues. V was cut by 4 bases and J by 7 bases, with 17 bases left in between. The CDR3 reads CASSGDSFTGTQYF. The CDR3 DNA reads as TGTGCCAGCAGCGGGGACTCCTTTACTGGGACCCAGTACTTC.

This clonotype appeared a few times. V is TRBV7-2 and J is TRBJ1-1; unclear D gene. CDR3 size: 16 residues. From germline, CDR1 is SGHTA and CDR2 FQGNSA. Trimming took 3 bases from V and 1 from J, leaving 15 bases between them. The CDR3 reads CASSFLIWGGNTEAFF. Written as DNA, the CDR3 is TGTGCCAGCAGCTTTTTAATTTGGGGAGGGAACACTGAAGCTTTCTTT. Together with reference TRBV7-2 and TRBJ1-1, the CDR3 gives the full variable domain: GAGVSQSPSNKVTEKGKDVELRCDPISGHTALYWYRQSLGQGLEFLIYFQGNSAPDKSGLPSDRFSAERTGGSVSTLTIQRTQQEDSAVYLCASSFLIWGGNTEAFFGQGTRLTVV.

This clonotype was counted at least ten times. The chain recombines TRBV6-5 with TRBJ2-7; 9 nucleotides match TRBD1. The CDR3 sequence is 14 residues long. V shed 6 bases, J shed 4 bases, and the junction held 7 bases outside the gene matches. Germline CDR1 MNHEY, CDR2 SVGAGI. The CDR3 protein is CASRPGTGSYEQYF. The CDR3 DNA sequence: TGTGCCAGCAGGCCCGGGACAGGGAGTTACGAGCAGTACTTC.

This clonotype was recorded a few times. The V gene is TRBV7-9, the J gene TRBJ2-7; TRBD1 or TRBD2 may be the D gene (6 bases each). V shed 6 bases and J shed 2 bases, with 17 bases lying between them. Germline V CDR1 and CDR2: SEHNR, FQNEAQ (reference sequence). The CDR3 totals 15 residues. The CDR3 loop is CASSLLGGIAYEQYF. For the CDR3, the DNA is TGTGCCAGCAGTTTATTAGGGGGGATCGCCTACGAGCAGTACTTC.

The sample holds many counts of this clonotype. The rearrangement joins TRBV6-5 to TRBJ1-4, with TRBD1 matching 8 bases. Looked up from germline, CDR1 is MNHEY and CDR2 is SVGAGI. This CDR3 comprises 14 residues. The ends lost 5 bases at V and 5 bases at J; junction bases unmatched: 4. The CDR3 here is CASSPRDRNEKLFF. CDR3 DNA: TGTGCCAGCAGTCCTCGGGACAGGAATGAAAAACTGTTTTTT.

The chain employs TRBV6-5 and TRBJ2-2, with 7 bases matching TRBD2. Germline CDR1 is MNHEY and CDR2 is SVGAGI. V lost 1 base and J lost 0; bases outside the gene matches: 2. The CDR3 runs 16 residues. The DNA of the CDR3 is TGTGCCAGCAGTTACTTCGGACTAGCGAACACCGGGGAGCTGTTTTTT. It translates to CASSYFGLANTGELFF.

In nucleotides, the CDR3 is TGTGCCAGCAGTTACCTCGGGAGGGGAGAAGAGACCCAGTACTTC. Its protein product is CASSYLGRGEETQYF. The chain joins TRBV6-5 to TRBJ2-5, with 8 positions matching TRBD2. The germline CDR1 and CDR2 sequences are MNHEY and SVGAGI. The CDR3 has 15 amino acids. V trimming: 2 bases; J trimming: 3 bases; junction bases outside the gene matches: 5.

This clonotype was detected only once. At one boundary the junction diverges from the germline segment, which might be a read error. This chain uses TRBV2 with TRBJ2-2; D call uncertain. CDR3 size: 17 residues. The germline V gene encodes CDR1 SNHLY and CDR2 FYNNEI. Here the CDR3 reads CASSEDGRTLNIGELFF. The DNA of the CDR3 is TGTGCCAGCAGTGAAGATGGACGGACCCTGAACATCGGGGAGCTGTTTTTT.

This clonotype occurred a few times. The chain recombines TRBV12-3 or TRBV12-4 with TRBJ2-7; tentatively, D is TRBD2 (6 bases). The CDR3 covers 15 residues. V was cut by 3 bases and J by 2 bases, with 14 bases left in between. The CDR3 spells CASSFGLAETYEQYF. The CDR3 DNA reads as TGTGCCAGCAGTTTTGGGTTAGCGGAGACCTACGAGCAGTACTTC.

The chain links TRBV6-6 to TRBJ2-7; TRBD1 aligns across 7 bases. The CDR3 loop spans 13 amino acids. Looked up from germline, CDR1 is MNHNY and CDR2 is SVGAGI (reference sequence). Trimming at V came to 2 bases and at J to 5 bases, leaving 3 bases not matched to a gene. The CDR3: CASSYTGVDEQYF. CDR3 nucleotide sequence: TGTGCCAGCAGTTACACAGGGGTGGACGAGCAGTACTTC.

V and J are TRBV12-3 or TRBV12-4 and TRBJ2-5, with D possibly TRBD2 on 7 matching bases. The CDR3 is 14 residues long. V gave up 6 bases and J gave up 5 bases, with 16 bases separating them. CDR3 loop: CASSGGRLRETQYF. In nucleotides, the CDR3 is TGTGCCAGCAGCGGGGGGCGGCTGAGGGAGACCCAGTACTTC.

This clonotype was recorded at least ten times. The rearrangement links TRBV7-9 to TRBJ2-7; 8 bases match TRBD1. V lost 4 bases and J lost 4; bases outside the gene matches: 12. The CDR3 runs to 16 residues. Per the germline V gene, CDR1 is SEHNR and CDR2 is FQNEAQ (reference sequence). CDR3 sequence (DNA): TGTGCCAGCAGCTCGACCAGGGGGCGCGGTAGTTACGAGCAGTACTTC. Translating gives CASSSTRGRGSYEQYF.

This clonotype occurred a few times. The chain recombines TRBV4-2 with TRBJ2-7; D may be TRBD1 (6 bases). The V end lost 1 base, the J end lost 2 bases, and 9 bases lay between the germline ends. CDR1 LGHNA and CDR2 YNFKEQ come from the germline V gene. The CDR3 extends over 14 amino acids. CDR3 region: CASSQVGQTYEQYF. DNA of the CDR3: TGTGCCAGCAGCCAAGTTGGACAGACCTACGAGCAGTACTTC.

Turning to this clonotype: At one end, the junction sequence differs from germline, possibly due to a read error. V and J are TRBV19 and TRBJ2-6, with D possibly called TRBD1 or TRBD2 (5 bases each). This CDR3 comprises 17 residues. The germline CDR1 and CDR2 sequences are LNHDA and SQIVND (reference sequence). The CDR3: CASTRGVHPSGDNVLTF. The CDR3 bases are TGTGCCAGTACCAGAGGGGTACACCCCTCTGGGGACAACGTCCTGACTTTC.

In nucleotides, the CDR3 is TGCAGTGCTAGAGATTTCGGGACAGGGCAGTACGAGCAGTACTTC. It translates to CSARDFGTGQYEQYF. The rearrangement links TRBV20-1 to TRBJ2-7; 9 nucleotides match TRBD1. V shed 0 bases and J 4 bases; nucleotides not matched to a gene: 7. The CDR3 contains 15 residues. Germline CDR1 and CDR2: DFQATT and SNEGSKA (reference sequence).

The chain links TRBV25-1 to TRBJ1-3; tentatively, D is TRBD1 (5 bases). The CDR3 runs 15 residues. Between the trimmed V and J ends, which lost 6 bases and 2 bases, there was a span of 14 bases. Germline V CDR1 and CDR2: MGHDK, SYGVNS. CDR3 DNA sequence: TGTGCCAGCAGGAAGCGGGGAGGGGCTGGAAACACCATATATTTT. Its protein product is CASRKRGGAGNTIYF. Looking up the rest from reference TRBV25-1 and TRBJ1-3 gives the full variable domain: EADIYQTPRYLVIGTGKKITLECSQTMGHDKMYWYQQDPGMELHLIHYSYGVNSTEKGDLSSESTVSRIRTEHFPLTLESARPSHTSQYLCASRKRGGAGNTIYFGEGSWLTVV.

In regard to this clonotype: The junction does not match germline at one end; this may be a read error. The rearrangement uses TRBV7-2 and TRBJ2-7; D gene uncertain. In germline, CDR1 is SGHTA, CDR2 FQGNSA. This CDR3 has 14 amino acids. The CDR3 spells CASSLPTASYEQNF. CDR3 coding DNA: TGTGCCAGCAGCTTACCCACGGCCTCCTACGAGCAGAACTTC.

Many counts were recorded for this clonotype. The chain employs TRBV7-9 and TRBJ2-6; no reliable D call. The CDR3 runs to 15 residues. With 5 bases removed from V and 0 bases from J, the gap between germline ends came to 8 bases. CDR1 SEHNR and CDR2 FQNEAQ come from the germline V gene (reference sequence). The CDR3 DNA sequence: TGTGCCAGCAGCAAGGTGCACTCTGGGGCCAACGTCCTGACTTTC. Translation: CASSKVHSGANVLTF.

This clonotype was seen ten or more times. The chain carries TRBV6-5 and TRBJ1-2, with D hard to call. This CDR3 is 15 amino acids long. From germline, CDR1 is MNHEY and CDR2 SVGAGI. With 5 bases removed from V and 6 bases from J, the gap between germline ends came to 19 bases. The CDR3 is CASSGDRAVSDGYTF. CDR3 nucleotides: TGTGCCAGCAGTGGCGACCGGGCCGTCTCGGATGGCTACACCTTC.